Included here is one T cell receptor (beta chain) sequence, with context. Its antigen is still unknown. Here immunoSEQ multiplex PCR was the method, and the copy in TCRdb shows in-frame clones only, minus some. The sample carries about 51,000 clones, roughly 90% recorded once. These data come from a study of graft-versus-host responses after intestinal transplantation. As for the study in general: Transplantation in recipients was multivisceral, liver-intestinal, or isolated intestinal.

The CDR3 is 15 residues long. Germline V gene sequence: CDR1 SNHLY, CDR2 FYNNEI. Trimming took 3 bases from V and 0 from J; bases not matched to a gene: 4. Overall study findings and caveats: After transplant, early declines in HvG clones were associated with peak levels of circulating GvH clones. There were GvH clones found in recipient marrow, and some of them appeared first in ileum or blood.

This receptor was taken from a human donor who was the organ donor for an intestinal transplant. This specimen was unstimulated CD4+ T cells sorted from spleen or lymph node cells, taken before transplant. The chain recombines TRBV2 with TRBJ1-2; 7 bases agree with TRBD1. The CDR3 spells CASSDAGTANYGYTF. In DNA form, the CDR3 reads TGTGCCAGCAGTGACGCAGGGACAGCTAACTATGGCTACACCTTC.